This TCR beta chain originates from a study of T cells in Graves' hyperthyroidism and ophthalmopathy. This clonotype was counted ten times or more. V lost 3 bases, J lost 4 bases, and 10 bases lay in between. Per the germline V gene, CDR1 is SGHRS and CDR2 is YFSETQ. The CDR3 length is 13 residues. Researchers amplified the TCR beta CDR3 regions from RNA transcripts. In the first-round RT-PCR of the TCR CDR3, the HTBI primer set was used. One entry per CDR3 protein, called by TCRdb with MiXCR from the multiplex PCR reads. The sample lists approximately 700,000 distinct CDR3 sequences; 16% were seen once.

The genes are TRBV5-1 and TRBJ2-5; D is undetermined. Sample: blood. This clonotype was obtained from a man younger than 35 with Graves' hyperthyroidism. CDR3 amino acids: CASSSALAETQYF. CDR3 in DNA: TGCGCCAGCAGCTCGGCCCTTGCAGAGACCCAGTACTTC.